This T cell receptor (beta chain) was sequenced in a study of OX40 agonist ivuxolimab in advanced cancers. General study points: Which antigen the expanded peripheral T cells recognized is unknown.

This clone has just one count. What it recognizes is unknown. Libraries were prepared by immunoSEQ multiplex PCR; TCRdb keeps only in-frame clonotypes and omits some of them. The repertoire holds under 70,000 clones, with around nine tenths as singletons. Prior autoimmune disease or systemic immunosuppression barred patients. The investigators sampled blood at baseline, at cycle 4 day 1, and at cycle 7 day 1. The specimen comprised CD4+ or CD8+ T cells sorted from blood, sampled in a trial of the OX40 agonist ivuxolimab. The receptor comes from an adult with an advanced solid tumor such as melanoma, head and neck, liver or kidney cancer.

The chain's CDR3 is CASSLTYRGDTEAFF. The DNA of the CDR3 is TGTGCCAGCAGCCTGACCTACCGGGGAGACACTGAAGCTTTCTTT. The chain carries TRBV7-2 and TRBJ1-1, with unresolved D. From germline, CDR1 is SGHTA and CDR2 FQGNSA. This CDR3 comprises 15 residues. V was cut by 5 bases and J by 3 bases, with 16 bases left in between.